This paragraph reports one TCR beta chain. The antigen is not known. This entry belongs to a study of glioma-infiltrating T cells after dendritic cell vaccination. Study-wide findings and caveats: Few patients contributed both blood and tumor specimens.

Selection required adequate fresh-frozen tumor tissue plus more than two years' survival data. Assay used: immunoSEQ multiplex PCR; TCRdb lists only in-frame clones, some missing. This table holds fewer than 50,000 clones, just under 85% found once. This CDR3 comprises 16 residues. The germline gives CDR1 LNHNV, CDR2 YYDKDF (reference sequence). V was clipped by 1 base and J by 5 bases, with 14 bases between them. This clonotype was obtained from a human donor with glioblastoma. Source: blood, taken before dendritic cell vaccination. This chain links TRBV15 with TRBJ1-4; no definite D call. CDR3 protein: CATSRVRPGGNEKLFF. The CDR3, as DNA: TGTGCCACCAGCAGAGTTAGGCCAGGTGGGAATGAAAAACTGTTTTTT.